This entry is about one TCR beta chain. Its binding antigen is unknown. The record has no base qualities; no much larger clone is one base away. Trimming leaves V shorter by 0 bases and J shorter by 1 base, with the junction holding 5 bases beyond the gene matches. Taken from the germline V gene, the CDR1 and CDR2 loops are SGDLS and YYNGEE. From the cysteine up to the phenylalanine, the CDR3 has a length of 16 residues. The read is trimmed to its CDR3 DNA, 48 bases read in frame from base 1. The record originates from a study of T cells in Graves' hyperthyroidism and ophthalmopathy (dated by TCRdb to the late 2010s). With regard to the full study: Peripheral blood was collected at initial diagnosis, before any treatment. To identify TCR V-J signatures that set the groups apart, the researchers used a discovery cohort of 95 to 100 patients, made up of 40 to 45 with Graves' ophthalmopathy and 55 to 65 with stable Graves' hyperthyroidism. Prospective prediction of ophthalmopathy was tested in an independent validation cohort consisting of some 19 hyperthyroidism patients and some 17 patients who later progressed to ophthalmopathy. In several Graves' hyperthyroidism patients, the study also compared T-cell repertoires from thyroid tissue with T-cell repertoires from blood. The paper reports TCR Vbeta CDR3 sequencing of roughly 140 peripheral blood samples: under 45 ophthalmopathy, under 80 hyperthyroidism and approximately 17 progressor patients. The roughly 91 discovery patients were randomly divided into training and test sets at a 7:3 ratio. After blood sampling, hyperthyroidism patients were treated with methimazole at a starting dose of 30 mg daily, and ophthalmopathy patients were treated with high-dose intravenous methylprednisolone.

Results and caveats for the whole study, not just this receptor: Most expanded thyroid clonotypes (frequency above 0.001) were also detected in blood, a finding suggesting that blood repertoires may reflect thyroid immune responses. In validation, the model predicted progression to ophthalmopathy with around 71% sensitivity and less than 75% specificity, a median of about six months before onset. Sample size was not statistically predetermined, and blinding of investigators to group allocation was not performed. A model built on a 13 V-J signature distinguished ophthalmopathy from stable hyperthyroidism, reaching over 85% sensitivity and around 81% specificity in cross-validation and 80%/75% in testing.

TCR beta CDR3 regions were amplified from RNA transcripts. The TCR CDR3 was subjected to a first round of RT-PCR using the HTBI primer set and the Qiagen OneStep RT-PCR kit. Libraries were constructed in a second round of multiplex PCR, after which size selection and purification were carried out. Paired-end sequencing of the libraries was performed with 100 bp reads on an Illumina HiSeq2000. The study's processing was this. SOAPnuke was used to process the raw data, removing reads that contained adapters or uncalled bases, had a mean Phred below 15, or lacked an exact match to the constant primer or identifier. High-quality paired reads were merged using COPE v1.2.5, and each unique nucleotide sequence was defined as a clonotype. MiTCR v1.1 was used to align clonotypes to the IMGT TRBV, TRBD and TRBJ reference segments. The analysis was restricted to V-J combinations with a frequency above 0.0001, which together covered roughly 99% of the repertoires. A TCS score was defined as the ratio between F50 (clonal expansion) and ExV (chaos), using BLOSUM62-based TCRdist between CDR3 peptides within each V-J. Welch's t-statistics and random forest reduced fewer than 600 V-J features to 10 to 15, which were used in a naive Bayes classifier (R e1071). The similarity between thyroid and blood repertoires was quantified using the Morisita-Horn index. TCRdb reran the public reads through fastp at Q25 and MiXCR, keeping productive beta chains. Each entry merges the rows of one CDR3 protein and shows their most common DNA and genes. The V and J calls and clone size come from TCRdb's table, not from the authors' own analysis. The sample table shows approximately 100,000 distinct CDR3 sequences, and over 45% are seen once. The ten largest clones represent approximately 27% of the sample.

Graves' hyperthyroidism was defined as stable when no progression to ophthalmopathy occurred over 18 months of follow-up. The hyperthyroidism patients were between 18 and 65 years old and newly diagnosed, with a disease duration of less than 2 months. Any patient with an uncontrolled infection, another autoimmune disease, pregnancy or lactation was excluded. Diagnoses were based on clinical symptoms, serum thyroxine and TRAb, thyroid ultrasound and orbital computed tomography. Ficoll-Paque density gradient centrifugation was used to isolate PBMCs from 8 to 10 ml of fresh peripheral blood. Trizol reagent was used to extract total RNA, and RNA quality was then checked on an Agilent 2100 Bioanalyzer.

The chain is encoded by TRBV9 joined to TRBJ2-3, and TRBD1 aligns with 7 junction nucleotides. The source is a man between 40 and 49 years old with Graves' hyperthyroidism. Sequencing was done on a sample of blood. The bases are TGTGCCAGCAGCGTAGGTGGGCAGGGGGGCACAGATACGCAGTATTTT. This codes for CASSVGGQGGTDTQYF. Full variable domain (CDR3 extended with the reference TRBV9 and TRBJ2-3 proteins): DSGVTQTPKHLITATGQRVTLRCSPRSGDLSVYWYQQSLDQGLQFLIQYYNGEERAKGNILERFSAQQFPDLHSELNLSSLELGDSALYFCASSVGGQGGTDTQYFGPGTRLTVL.